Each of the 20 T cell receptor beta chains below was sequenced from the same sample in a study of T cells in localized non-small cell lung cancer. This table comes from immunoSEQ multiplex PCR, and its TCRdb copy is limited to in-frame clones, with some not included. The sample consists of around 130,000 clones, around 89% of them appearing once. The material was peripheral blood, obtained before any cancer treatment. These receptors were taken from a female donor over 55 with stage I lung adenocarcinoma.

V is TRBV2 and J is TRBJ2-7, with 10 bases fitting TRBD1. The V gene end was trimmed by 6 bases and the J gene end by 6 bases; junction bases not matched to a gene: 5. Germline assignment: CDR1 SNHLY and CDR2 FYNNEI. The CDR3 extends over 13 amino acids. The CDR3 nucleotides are TGTGCCAGCAGCCGGGACAGGGGTGCCGAGCAGTACTTC. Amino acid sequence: CASSRDRGAEQYF.

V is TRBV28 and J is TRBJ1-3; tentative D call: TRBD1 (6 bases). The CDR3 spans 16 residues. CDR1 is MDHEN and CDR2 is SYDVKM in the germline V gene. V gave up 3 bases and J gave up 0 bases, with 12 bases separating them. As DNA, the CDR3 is TGTGCCAGCAGTTTCTTAGGACAGAGCTCTGGAAACACCATATATTTT. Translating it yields CASSFLGQSSGNTIYF. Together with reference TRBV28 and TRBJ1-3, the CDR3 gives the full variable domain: DVKVTQSSRYLVKRTGEKVFLECVQDMDHENMFWYRQDPGLGLRLIYFSYDVKMKEKGDIPEGYSVSREKKERFSLILESASTNQTSMYLCASSFLGQSSGNTIYFGEGSWLTVV.

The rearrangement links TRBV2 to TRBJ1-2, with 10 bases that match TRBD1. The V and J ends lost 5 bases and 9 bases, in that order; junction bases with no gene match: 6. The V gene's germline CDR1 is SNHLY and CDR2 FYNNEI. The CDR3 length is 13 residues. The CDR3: CASSYRDRGSYTF. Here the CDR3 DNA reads TGTGCCAGCAGTTACCGGGACAGGGGCAGCTACACCTTC. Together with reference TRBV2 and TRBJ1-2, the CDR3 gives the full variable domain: EPEVTQTPSHQVTQMGQEVILRCVPISNHLYFYWYRQILGQKVEFLVSFYNNEISEKSEIFDDQFSVERPDGSNFTLKIRSTKLEDSAMYFCASSYRDRGSYTFGSGTRLTVV.

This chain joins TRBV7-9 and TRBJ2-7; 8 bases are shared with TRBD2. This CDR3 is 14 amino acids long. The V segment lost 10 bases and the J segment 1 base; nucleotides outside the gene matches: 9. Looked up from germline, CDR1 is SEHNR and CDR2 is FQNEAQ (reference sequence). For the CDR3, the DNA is TGTGCCACCCTCCCTTTAGCGGGGTCCTACGAGCAGTACTTC. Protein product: CATLPLAGSYEQYF.

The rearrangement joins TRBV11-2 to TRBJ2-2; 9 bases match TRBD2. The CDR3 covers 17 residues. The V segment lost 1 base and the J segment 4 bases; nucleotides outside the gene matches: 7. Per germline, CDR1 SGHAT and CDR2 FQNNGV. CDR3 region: CASSLGGRALSTGELFF. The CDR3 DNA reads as TGTGCCAGCAGCTTAGGCGGGAGGGCCTTGAGCACCGGGGAGCTGTTTTTT.

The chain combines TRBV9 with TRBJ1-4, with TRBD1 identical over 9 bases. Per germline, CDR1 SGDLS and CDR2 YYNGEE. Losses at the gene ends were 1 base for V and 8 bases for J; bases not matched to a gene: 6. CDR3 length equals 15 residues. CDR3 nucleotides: TGTGCCAGCAGCGTATGGGGACAGGGAGGCGAAAAACTGTTTTTT. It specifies CASSVWGQGGEKLFF.

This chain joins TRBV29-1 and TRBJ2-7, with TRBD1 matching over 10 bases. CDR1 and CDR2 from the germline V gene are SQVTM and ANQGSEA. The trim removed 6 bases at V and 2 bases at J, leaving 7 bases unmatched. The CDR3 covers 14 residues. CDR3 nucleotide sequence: TGCAGCGTCAAAGACAGGGGGCGAACCTACGAGCAGTACTTC. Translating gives CSVKDRGRTYEQYF.

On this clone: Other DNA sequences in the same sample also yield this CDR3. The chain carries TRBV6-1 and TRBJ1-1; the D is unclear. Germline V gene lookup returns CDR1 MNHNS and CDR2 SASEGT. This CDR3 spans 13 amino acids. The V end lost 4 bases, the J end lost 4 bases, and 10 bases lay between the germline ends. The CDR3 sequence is CASSATTPTEAFF. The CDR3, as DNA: TGTGCCAGCAGTGCAACGACACCCACTGAAGCTTTCTTT.

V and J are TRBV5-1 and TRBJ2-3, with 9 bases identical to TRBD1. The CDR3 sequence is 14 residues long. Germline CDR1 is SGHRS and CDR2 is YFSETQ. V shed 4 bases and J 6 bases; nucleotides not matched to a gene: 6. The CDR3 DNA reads TGCGCCAGCAGCCCGGACAGGGGAGGTGATACGCAGTATTTT. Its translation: CASSPDRGGDTQYF.

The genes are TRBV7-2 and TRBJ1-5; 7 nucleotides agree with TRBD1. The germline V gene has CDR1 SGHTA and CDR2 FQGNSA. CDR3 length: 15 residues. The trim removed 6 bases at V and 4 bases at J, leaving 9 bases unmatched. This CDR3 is CASRYDRALNQPQHF. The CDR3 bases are TGTGCCAGCAGGTACGACAGGGCCCTGAATCAGCCCCAGCATTTT.

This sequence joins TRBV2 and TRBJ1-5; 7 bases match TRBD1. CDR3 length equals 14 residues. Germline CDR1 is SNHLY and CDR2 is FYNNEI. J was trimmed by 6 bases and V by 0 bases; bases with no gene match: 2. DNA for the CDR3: TGTGCCAGCAGTGAAGCGACAGGGCTTCAGCCCCAGCATTTT. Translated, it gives CASSEATGLQPQHF.

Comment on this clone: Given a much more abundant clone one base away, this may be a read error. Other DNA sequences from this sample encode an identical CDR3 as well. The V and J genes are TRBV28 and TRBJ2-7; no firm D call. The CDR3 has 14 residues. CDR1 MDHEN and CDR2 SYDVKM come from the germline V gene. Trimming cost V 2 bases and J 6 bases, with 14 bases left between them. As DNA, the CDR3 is TGTGCCAGCAGTTTAGATAGGGTGGTTCTCGAGCAGTACTTC. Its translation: CASSLDRVVLEQYF.

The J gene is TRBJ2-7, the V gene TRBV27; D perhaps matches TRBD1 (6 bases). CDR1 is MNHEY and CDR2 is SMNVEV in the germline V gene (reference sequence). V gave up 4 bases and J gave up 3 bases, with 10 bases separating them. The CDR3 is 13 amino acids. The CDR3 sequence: CASSSQGNYEQYF. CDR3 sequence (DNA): TGTGCCAGCAGTTCCCAGGGGAACTACGAGCAGTACTTC.

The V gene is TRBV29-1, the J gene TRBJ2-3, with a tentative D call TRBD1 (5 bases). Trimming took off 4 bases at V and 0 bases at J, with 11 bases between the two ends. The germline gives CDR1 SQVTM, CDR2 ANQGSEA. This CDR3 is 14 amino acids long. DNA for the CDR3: TGCAGCGTTGTCACAGGACCTAGCACAGATACGCAGTATTTT. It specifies CSVVTGPSTDTQYF.

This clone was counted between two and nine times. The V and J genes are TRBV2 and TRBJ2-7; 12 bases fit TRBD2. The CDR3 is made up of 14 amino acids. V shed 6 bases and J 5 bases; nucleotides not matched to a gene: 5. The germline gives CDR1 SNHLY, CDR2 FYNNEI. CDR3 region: CASSYWTSGNEQYF. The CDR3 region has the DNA TGTGCCAGCAGCTATTGGACTAGCGGGAACGAGCAGTACTTC.

The CDR3 region has the DNA TGTGCCAGCAGTTTTGACAATGAGCAGTTCTTC. Translating it yields CASSFDNEQFF. The gene calls are TRBV6-6 and TRBJ2-1; no definite D call. The CDR3 runs to 11 residues. V was clipped by 4 bases and J by 5 bases, with 3 bases between them. The germline V gene encodes CDR1 MNHNY and CDR2 SVGAGI (reference sequence).

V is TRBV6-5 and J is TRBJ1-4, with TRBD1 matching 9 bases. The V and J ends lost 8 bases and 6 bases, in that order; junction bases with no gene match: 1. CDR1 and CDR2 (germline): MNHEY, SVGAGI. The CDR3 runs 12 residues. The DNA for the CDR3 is TGTGCCAGCCGGGACAGGGATGAAAAACTGTTTTTT. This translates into CASRDRDEKLFF.

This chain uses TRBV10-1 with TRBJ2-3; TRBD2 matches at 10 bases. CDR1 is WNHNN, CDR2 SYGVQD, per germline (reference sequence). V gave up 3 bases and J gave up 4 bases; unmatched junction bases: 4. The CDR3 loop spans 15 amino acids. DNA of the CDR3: TGCGCCAGCAGTGAAGGCCTAGCGGGAGCAGATACGCAGTATTTT. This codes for CASSEGLAGADTQYF.

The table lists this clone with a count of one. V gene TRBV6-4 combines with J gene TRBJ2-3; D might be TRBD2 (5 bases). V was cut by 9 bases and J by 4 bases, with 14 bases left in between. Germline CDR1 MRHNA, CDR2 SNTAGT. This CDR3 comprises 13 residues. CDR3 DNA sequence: TGTGCCAGTAGGGCCGGGGTATCAGATACGCAGTATTTT. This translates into CASRAGVSDTQYF.

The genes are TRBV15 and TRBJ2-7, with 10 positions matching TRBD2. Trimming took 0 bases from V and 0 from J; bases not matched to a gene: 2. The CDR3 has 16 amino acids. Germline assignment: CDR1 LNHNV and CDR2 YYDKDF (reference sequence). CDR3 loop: CATSRDTSGTSYEQYF. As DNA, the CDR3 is TGTGCCACCAGCAGAGATACTAGCGGGACCTCCTACGAGCAGTACTTC.